Listed here are 22 T cell receptor beta chains from one sample, sequenced in a study of blood T cell repertoires in COVID-19. Method: immunoSEQ multiplex PCR; TCRdb's copy keeps in-frame clones and lacks some. The sample has around 200,000 clones; roughly 80% are singletons. Sequenced input: peripheral blood. These receptor sequences come from a woman between 50 and 59 years old with acute or convalescent COVID-19.

CDR3 coding DNA: TGTGCCAGCAGCCACGTGCTCGGACAGGGGAAAACTAACTATGGCTACACCTTC. This translates into CASSHVLGQGKTNYGYTF. This chain connects TRBV3-1 (or the pseudogene TRBV3-2) to TRBJ1-2, with 9 bases fitting TRBD1. Per the germline V gene, CDR1 is LGHDT and CDR2 is YNNKEL (reference sequence). The CDR3 contains 18 residues. Germline trimming cut 3 bases from V and 0 bases from J; bases unmatched to any gene: 11.

The chain links TRBV7-7 to TRBJ2-1; 11 bases are shared with TRBD2. CDR1 is SSHAT, CDR2 FNYEAQ, per germline (reference sequence). The CDR3 sequence is 18 residues long. V shed 3 bases and J 5 bases; nucleotides not matched to a gene: 12. DNA of the CDR3: TGTGCCAGCAGCTTTGGACTAGCGGGCTCAAAGGATGACAATGAGCAGTTCTTC. Translated, it gives CASSFGLAGSKDDNEQFF.

The chain couples TRBV5-8 to TRBJ1-6; tentative D call: TRBD1 (6 bases). The CDR3 totals 14 residues. Trimming took 1 base from V and 8 from J, leaving 10 bases between them. CDR1 SGHTS and CDR2 YDEGEE come from the germline V gene. The CDR3 DNA reads as TGTGCCAGCAGCTTGAGCAGGGGTTATTCACCCCTCCACTTT. This codes for CASSLSRGYSPLHF.

CDR3 amino acids: CATTRGLSNQPQHF. The DNA of the CDR3 is TGTGCCACCACGCGGGGCCTTAGCAATCAGCCCCAGCATTTT. The J gene is TRBJ1-5, the V gene TRBV15; D might be TRBD1 (5 bases). There are 14 residues in the CDR3. V was shortened by 7 bases and J by 0 bases, with 10 bases between the two germline ends. Germline loops: CDR1 LNHNV, CDR2 YYDKDF (reference sequence). Using reference TRBV15 and TRBJ1-5 for the parts outside the CDR3, the full variable domain is DAMVIQNPRYQVTQFGKPVTLSCSQTLNHNVMYWYQQKSSQAPKLLFHYYDKDFNNEADTPDNFQSRRPNTSFCFLDIRSPGLGDTAMYLCATTRGLSNQPQHFGDGTRLSIL.

The V and J genes are TRBV19 and TRBJ2-7; possible D gene TRBD2, 6 bases. The CDR3 contains 15 residues. The V gene's germline CDR1 is LNHDA and CDR2 SQIVND (reference sequence). Trimming cost V 5 bases and J 2 bases, with 16 bases left between them. CDR3 amino acids: CASSVTTSSPYEQYF. DNA for the CDR3: TGTGCCAGTAGTGTGACGACTAGTTCACCCTACGAGCAGTACTTC.

The J gene is TRBJ1-1, the V gene TRBV7-8; D is possibly TRBD1 (6 bases). V was cut by 6 bases and J by 4 bases, with 12 bases left in between. The CDR3 totals 13 residues. CDR1 and CDR2 (germline): SGHVS, FQNEAQ. The CDR3 DNA follows: TGTGCCAGCAGATGGGGGGGCAGCACTGAAGCTTTCTTT. Protein product: CASRWGGSTEAFF.

The gene calls are TRBV20-1 and TRBJ1-5; D ambiguous. Germline V gives CDR1 DFQATT, CDR2 SNEGSKA (reference sequence). The CDR3 runs 13 residues. Trimming took off 3 bases at V and 4 bases at J, with 10 bases between the two ends. The CDR3 nucleotides are TGCAGTGCTAGTTTGGGCCGTAATCAGCCCCAGCATTTT. It codes for CSASLGRNQPQHF.

This chain joins TRBV3-1 (or the pseudogene TRBV3-2) and TRBJ2-2; D remains ambiguous. The CDR3 sequence is 16 residues long. The germline V and J ends were trimmed by 4 bases and 0 bases, with 12 bases remaining between them. CDR1 LGHDT and CDR2 YNNKEL come from the germline V gene (reference sequence). The CDR3 DNA sequence: TGTGCCAGCAGCCTCAGACGGGTCTCGAACACCGGGGAGCTGTTTTTT. It specifies CASSLRRVSNTGELFF.

The V and J genes are TRBV19 and TRBJ2-5; TRBD1 is a possible D gene (5 bases). V lost 4 bases, J lost 5 bases, and 14 bases lay in between. The CDR3 covers 14 residues. Germline-derived CDR1 and CDR2 are LNHDA and SQIVND (reference sequence). In DNA, the CDR3 is TGTGCCAGTAGTAACGGCAGGGTTGTGGAGACCCAGTACTTC. It is translated as CASSNGRVVETQYF.

This clone was counted once. The chain is built from TRBV5-4 and TRBJ2-1; TRBD2 agrees at 7 bases. The length of the CDR3 is 13 residues. Unmatched junction bases numbered 4, after V lost 3 bases and J lost 7 bases. Germline V lookup: CDR1 SGHNT, CDR2 YYREEE (reference sequence). DNA for the CDR3: TGTGCCAGCAGCTCGGGAGGACGGAATGAGCAGTTCTTC. Its protein product is CASSSGGRNEQFF.

The V call is TRBV24-1, the J call TRBJ1-2; D perhaps matches TRBD1 (5 bases). The CDR3 is 13 residues long. V lost 0 bases to trimming and J lost 7 bases, with 8 bases between them. Germline V CDR1 and CDR2: KGHDR, SFDVKD. In DNA form, the CDR3 reads TGTGCCACCAGTGATTTGCGGGGGGGTGGCTACACCTTC. It encodes CATSDLRGGGYTF.

The V gene is TRBV5-4, the J gene TRBJ1-5; D not certain. Trimming took 3 bases from V and 5 from J, leaving 12 bases between them. The CDR3 is 14 amino acids. Per the germline V gene, CDR1 is SGHNT and CDR2 is YYREEE (reference sequence). DNA for the CDR3: TGTGCCAGCAGCTCGCGTGGTGCTGATCAGCCCCAGCATTTT. Protein sequence: CASSSRGADQPQHF.

The genes are TRBV29-1 and TRBJ1-1; D remains ambiguous. Germline V gene sequence: CDR1 SQVTM, CDR2 ANQGSEA. V was pared by 7 bases and J by 0 bases, with 12 bases between. This CDR3 contains 13 residues. CDR3 bases: TGCAGCGGGATAGCCATGCTGAACACTGAAGCTTTCTTT. Its protein product is CSGIAMLNTEAFF.

The chain combines TRBV3-1 (or the pseudogene TRBV3-2) with TRBJ1-2; a possible D gene is TRBD1 (6 bases). This CDR3 is built from 13 residues. Trimming stripped 7 bases from V and 8 bases from J, with 17 bases between. CDR1 LGHDT and CDR2 YNNKEL come from the germline V gene (reference sequence). The CDR3 coding sequence is TGTGCCAGCAACGTACAGGGAGTGAAGGGCTACACCTTC. This encodes CASNVQGVKGYTF.

The CDR3 sequence is CASSQGQGNTIYF. The CDR3 bases are TGTGCCAGCAGCCAAGGGCAGGGAAACACCATATATTTT. This chain uses TRBV3-1 (or the pseudogene TRBV3-2) with TRBJ1-3; D call uncertain. V was pared by 1 base and J by 4 bases, with 5 bases between. Germline-derived CDR1 and CDR2 are LGHDT and YNNKEL (reference sequence). The CDR3 runs to 13 residues.

The chain uses TRBV5-1 and TRBJ1-1, with TRBD1 identical over 8 bases. The CDR3 is made up of 15 amino acids. Germline assignment: CDR1 SGHRS and CDR2 YFSETQ. V gave up 0 bases and J gave up 11 bases; unmatched junction bases: 12. Here the CDR3 reads CASSLEKGTGSTAFF. The CDR3 DNA reads TGCGCCAGCAGCTTGGAGAAAGGGACAGGATCGACCGCTTTCTTT.

V usage is TRBV27 and J usage is TRBJ2-2; 10 bases line up with TRBD2. Germline CDR1 and CDR2: MNHEY and SMNVEV (reference sequence). There are 14 residues in the CDR3. The J segment lost 7 bases and the V segment lost 5 bases, leaving 4 bases of the junction unmatched. The chain's CDR3 is CASSRLAGGGELFF. In DNA, the CDR3 is TGTGCCAGCAGTAGACTAGCGGGTGGCGGGGAGCTGTTTTTT.

V and J are TRBV10-2 and TRBJ2-1, with D maybe TRBD1 (6 bases). Germline V gives CDR1 WSHSY, CDR2 SAAADI. The CDR3 spans 19 residues. Trimming took off 2 bases at V and 0 bases at J, with 20 bases between the two ends. The DNA of the CDR3 is TGCGCCAGCAGTGAGCACCTCAAATCGGGACATAGCTCCTACAATGAGCAGTTCTTC. This gives the protein CASSEHLKSGHSSYNEQFF.

The chain is built from TRBV11-2 and TRBJ2-7, with TRBD1 identical over 8 bases. The CDR3 runs to 14 residues. Germline trimming cut 3 bases from V and 2 bases from J; bases unmatched to any gene: 3. In germline, CDR1 is SGHAT, CDR2 FQNNGV. CDR3 protein: CASSFGTGTYEQYF. DNA of the CDR3: TGTGCCAGCAGCTTCGGGACAGGTACCTACGAGCAGTACTTC.

This clone showed up just once. The rearrangement joins TRBV9 to TRBJ2-1; 9 bases agree with TRBD1. In germline, CDR1 is SGDLS, CDR2 YYNGEE. The CDR3 has 16 amino acids. With V trimmed by 2 bases and J by 3 bases, 6 bases remained unmatched. This CDR3 is CASSVRGTGIYNEQFF. The CDR3 coding sequence is TGTGCCAGCAGCGTCCGGGGGACAGGGATCTACAATGAGCAGTTCTTC.

The chain uses TRBV30 and TRBJ1-1, with 9 bases lining up with TRBD1. Germline loops: CDR1 GTSNPN, CDR2 SVGIG (reference sequence). The CDR3 extends over 14 amino acids. Germline trimming cut 0 bases from V and 8 bases from J; bases unmatched to any gene: 7. The CDR3 region has the DNA TGTGCCTGGAGTGTACAGGGGGCGTCAAGAGAAGCTTTCTTT. Translated: CAWSVQGASREAFF.

This rearrangement joins TRBV24-1 to TRBJ2-2; 9 positions match TRBD1. Germline loops: CDR1 KGHDR, CDR2 SFDVKD. The CDR3 runs 13 residues. The V and J ends lost 9 bases and 6 bases, in that order; junction bases with no gene match: 4. The CDR3 bases are TGTGCCACCCGGGACAGGGAAGCCGGGGAGCTGTTTTTT. It encodes CATRDREAGELFF.